Below, 32 T cell receptor beta chains from the same sample are listed, as sequenced in a study of blood T cell repertoires in COVID-19. TCRdb keeps only in-frame clones here, not all; method: immunoSEQ multiplex PCR. The sample includes 250,000 to 350,000 clones, about nine tenths of them seen just once. Sequenced sample: peripheral blood. These receptors were obtained from a woman in her twenties or thirties with active or convalescent COVID-19.

The chain joins TRBV6-5 to TRBJ1-6; D might be TRBD1 (5 bases). V was shortened by 5 bases and J by 10 bases, with 15 bases between the two germline ends. From germline, CDR1 is MNHEY and CDR2 SVGAGI. The CDR3 length is 14 residues. CDR3 bases: TGTGCCAGCAGTAACCGACAGAGTAGATCACCCCTCCACTTT. This sequence encodes CASSNRQSRSPLHF.

Of note for this clone: One end of the junction is discordant with germline, which a read error may explain. This chain links TRBV2 with TRBJ2-3; 10 bases match TRBD2. This CDR3 has 15 residues. Germline-derived CDR1 and CDR2 are SNHLY and FYNNEI. In DNA, the CDR3 is TGTGCCAGCAGCCCAAGCGGGGGGGGCGCAGATACGCAGTGTTTT. Amino acids: CASSPSGGGADTQCF.

This clone was recorded only once. The chain couples TRBV7-9 to TRBJ2-1; the D gene is possibly TRBD2 (7 bases). The germline CDR1 and CDR2 sequences are SEHNR and FQNEAQ (reference sequence). This CDR3 spans 15 amino acids. Trimming cost V 2 bases and J 8 bases, with 16 bases left between them. The CDR3 loop reads CASSLIRGAPHEQFF. The CDR3 nucleotides are TGTGCCAGCAGCTTAATACGGGGGGCCCCCCATGAGCAGTTCTTC.

The gene calls are TRBV7-9 and TRBJ2-7; D is perhaps TRBD1 (6 bases). Germline assignment: CDR1 SEHNR and CDR2 FQNEAQ (reference sequence). The CDR3 loop spans 15 amino acids. Trimming cost V 4 bases and J 5 bases, with 18 bases left between them. This CDR3 reads CASSSGQPLSDEQYF. CDR3 sequence (DNA): TGTGCCAGCAGCTCAGGACAGCCTTTGTCGGACGAGCAGTACTTC.

The chain joins TRBV5-4 to TRBJ2-1, with TRBD2 matching 8 bases. Germline V gene data show CDR1 as SGHNT and CDR2 as YYREEE (reference sequence). The CDR3 length is 15 residues. V lost 1 base to trimming and J lost 4 bases; unmatched junction nucleotides: 4. The CDR3 sequence: CASSLRRGAYNEQFF. CDR3 nucleotide sequence: TGTGCCAGCAGCTTGCGGCGGGGGGCTTACAATGAGCAGTTCTTC.

The chain uses TRBV19 and TRBJ2-7, with 11 bases identical to TRBD1. The CDR3 is 14 amino acids. CDR1 LNHDA and CDR2 SQIVND come from the germline V gene (reference sequence). Trimming cost V 6 bases and J 0 bases; bases outside gene matches: 1. The CDR3 nucleotides read TGTGCCAGTAGCGGGACAGGGGGCTCCTACGAGCAGTACTTC. It codes for CASSGTGGSYEQYF.

The CDR3: CASSTRTGVIYNEQFF. CDR3 in DNA: TGTGCCAGTAGTACCCGGACAGGGGTGATTTACAATGAGCAGTTCTTC. The rearrangement uses TRBV19 and TRBJ2-1, with 9 bases matching TRBD1. The V and J ends lost 4 bases and 4 bases, in that order; junction bases with no gene match: 8. CDR3 length: 16 residues. The germline V gene encodes CDR1 LNHDA and CDR2 SQIVND (reference sequence).

The chain has TRBV12-5 and TRBJ1-4, with TRBD1 identical over 9 bases. The junction had 9 bases not matched to a gene; V was cut back by 8 bases and J by 8 bases. The CDR3 extends over 14 amino acids. Germline assignment: CDR1 LGHNT and CDR2 FRNRAP. In nucleotides, the CDR3 is TGTGCTAGTTGTCCGGGACAGGGTAGAGAAAAACTGTTTTTT. As protein: CASCPGQGREKLFF.

V is TRBV11-3 and J is TRBJ2-1; TRBD2 aligns across 16 bases. This CDR3 is 17 amino acids long. Trimming at V came to 4 bases and at J to 6 bases, leaving 6 bases not matched to a gene. Germline V gives CDR1 SGHNT, CDR2 YENEEA. CDR3 region: CASSSGTSGGAGNEQFF. CDR3 sequence (DNA): TGTGCCAGCAGCTCTGGGACTAGCGGGGGGGCCGGCAATGAGCAGTTCTTC.

This chain connects TRBV19 to TRBJ2-5; TRBD2 might be the D (6 bases). The CDR3 covers 14 residues. V was pared by 0 bases and J by 4 bases, with 9 bases between. CDR1 and CDR2 (germline): LNHDA, SQIVND (reference sequence). CDR3 sequence (DNA): TGTGCCAGTAGTATAGACTCGGGGGTAGAGACCCAGTACTTC. This encodes CASSIDSGVETQYF.

The V call is TRBV5-1, the J call TRBJ1-1; D remains unclear. The CDR3 runs 15 residues. Germline V gene sequence: CDR1 SGHRS, CDR2 YFSETQ. V was cut by 4 bases and J by 1 base, with 14 bases left in between. CDR3 nucleotide sequence: TGCGCCAGCAGCGCGGCCTCTGGAGCGAACACTGAAGCTTTCTTT. Protein: CASSAASGANTEAFF.

V and J are TRBV30 and TRBJ2-1; 9 nucleotides line up with TRBD1. Germline lookup yields CDR1 GTSNPN and CDR2 SVGIG (reference sequence). Trimming removed 5 bases from V and 9 bases from J; junction bases left unmatched: 8. CDR3 size: 13 residues. CDR3 sequence: CAWCRDRVGEQFF. The DNA of the CDR3 is TGTGCCTGGTGCCGGGACAGGGTGGGTGAGCAGTTCTTC.

This clone has a handful of counts. This chain uses TRBV30 with TRBJ2-1; the match to TRBD2 covers 9 bases. The germline V gene has CDR1 GTSNPN and CDR2 SVGIG (reference sequence). This CDR3 is 13 amino acids long. Germline trimming cut 1 base from V and 6 bases from J; bases unmatched to any gene: 1. The CDR3 nucleotides read TGTGCCTGGAGTGCTAGCGGGGTCAATGAGCAGTTCTTC. As protein: CAWSASGVNEQFF.

J is TRBJ1-2 and V is TRBV9; weak D call: TRBD1 (5 bases). Germline V gene sequence: CDR1 SGDLS, CDR2 YYNGEE. V was shortened by 0 bases and J by 3 bases, with 15 bases between the two germline ends. The CDR3 has 16 amino acids. CDR3 DNA sequence: TGTGCCAGCAGCGTAGTCCTCGGGGGGACGGACTATGGCTACACCTTC. It encodes CASSVVLGGTDYGYTF.

The chain couples TRBV5-4 to TRBJ2-7, with TRBD1 as a possible D gene (6 bases). This CDR3 spans 15 amino acids. The germline V gene has CDR1 SGHNT and CDR2 YYREEE (reference sequence). V was pared by 0 bases and J by 0 bases, with 10 bases between. DNA for the CDR3: TGTGCCAGCAGCTTGGACCGGGACATCTCCTACGAGCAGTACTTC. Its translation is CASSLDRDISYEQYF.

This sequence joins TRBV30 and TRBJ2-5; weak D call: TRBD2 (5 bases). The CDR3 covers 15 residues. The germline V gene encodes CDR1 GTSNPN and CDR2 SVGIG (reference sequence). V was pared by 0 bases and J by 5 bases, with 16 bases between. This CDR3 reads CAWSVEVGSGETQYF. The CDR3 DNA follows: TGTGCCTGGAGTGTAGAGGTGGGGTCGGGGGAGACCCAGTACTTC.

V usage is TRBV5-8 and J usage is TRBJ2-5; the match to TRBD1 covers 7 bases. This CDR3 spans 14 amino acids. Germline trimming cut 5 bases from V and 5 bases from J; bases unmatched to any gene: 9. Germline-derived CDR1 and CDR2 are SGHTS and YDEGEE. CDR3 DNA: TGTGCCAGCAGACCTAGACAGGGAGAGGAGACCCAGTACTTC. Protein sequence: CASRPRQGEETQYF.

The gene calls are TRBV6-2 or TRBV6-3 and TRBJ2-7, with 8 bases that match TRBD2. Looked up from germline, CDR1 is MNHEY and CDR2 is SVGEGT. V shed 2 bases and J 2 bases; nucleotides not matched to a gene: 11. CDR3 length equals 17 residues. The CDR3 region is CASSYPLGLADTYEQYF. DNA for the CDR3: TGTGCCAGCAGTTACCCGCTCGGACTAGCCGACACCTACGAGCAGTACTTC.

This rearrangement joins TRBV7-9 to TRBJ1-1; D perhaps matches TRBD1 (5 bases). CDR1 SEHNR and CDR2 FQNEAQ come from the germline V gene (reference sequence). This CDR3 is built from 13 residues. Trimming removed 6 bases from V and 7 bases from J, with 15 bases in between. CDR3 protein: CASRHPGFGEAFF. For the CDR3, the DNA is TGTGCCAGCAGGCATCCAGGGTTCGGTGAAGCTTTCTTT.

This chain links TRBV24-1 with TRBJ1-2; unclear D gene. CDR3 length: 15 residues. V was shortened by 7 bases and J by 0 bases, with 14 bases between the two germline ends. CDR1 and CDR2 (germline): KGHDR, SFDVKD. This CDR3 reads CATSLLQYSNYGYTF. The CDR3 coding sequence is TGTGCCACCAGCCTATTACAGTATTCTAACTATGGCTACACCTTC.

This chain links TRBV19 with TRBJ1-3, with D possibly being TRBD1 (5 bases). Germline loops: CDR1 LNHDA, CDR2 SQIVND (reference sequence). The ends were cut back, 7 bases at V and 2 bases at J, with 12 bases in the middle. This CDR3 has 14 amino acids. Here the CDR3 DNA reads TGTGCCAGTATTTCACAGGCCACTGGAAACACCATATATTTT. It specifies CASISQATGNTIYF.

V is TRBV4-2 and J is TRBJ2-6; D gene uncertain. In germline, CDR1 is LGHNA, CDR2 YNFKEQ. CDR3 length: 15 amino acids. Between the trimmed V and J ends, which lost 0 bases and 1 base, there was a span of 4 bases. The CDR3 DNA reads TGTGCCAGCAGCCAAGAAGCTTCTGGGGCCAACGTCCTGACTTTC. Its translation: CASSQEASGANVLTF.

This chain connects TRBV7-8 to TRBJ2-5; D is perhaps TRBD2 (5 bases). The CDR3 totals 15 residues. From germline, CDR1 is SGHVS and CDR2 FQNEAQ. Trimming shortened V by 4 bases and J by 1 base, and 13 bases separated the two germline ends. In DNA form, the CDR3 reads TGTGCCAGCAGCTCGGCTATTAGCGTCCAAGAGACCCAGTACTTC. Translated: CASSSAISVQETQYF.

This clone was counted between two and nine times. V usage is TRBV5-1 and J usage is TRBJ1-6; 7 bases line up with TRBD1. The trim removed 5 bases at V and 9 bases at J, leaving 8 bases unmatched. CDR3 length: 14 residues. Germline CDR1 reads SGHRS; CDR2 reads YFSETQ. The CDR3 nucleotides read TGCGCCAGCAGAGGGCAGGGGGTAGCTTCACCCCTCCACTTT. It specifies CASRGQGVASPLHF.

The chain's CDR3 is CASISTGGEAFF. The CDR3 nucleotides read TGTGCCAGCATCTCGACAGGGGGCGAAGCTTTCTTT. This chain joins TRBV3-1 (or the pseudogene TRBV3-2) and TRBJ1-1, with TRBD1 identical over 10 bases. Losses at the gene ends were 7 bases for V and 8 bases for J; bases not matched to a gene: 4. Germline loops: CDR1 LGHDT, CDR2 YNNKEL (reference sequence). This CDR3 has 12 amino acids.

The chain has TRBV6-5 and TRBJ2-2, with a possible D match to TRBD2 (6 bases). The V gene lost 6 bases and the J gene lost 2 bases, with 10 bases spanning the gap. This CDR3 spans 14 amino acids. The germline V gene encodes CDR1 MNHEY and CDR2 SVGAGI. The CDR3 sequence: CASRTAGNTGELFF. CDR3 coding DNA: TGTGCCAGCAGGACAGCGGGTAACACCGGGGAGCTGTTTTTT.

V and J are TRBV4-3 and TRBJ2-1; no clear D gene. This CDR3 has 16 residues. V gave up 4 bases and J gave up 4 bases, with 17 bases separating them. Per germline, CDR1 LGHNA and CDR2 YSLEER. In nucleotides, the CDR3 is TGCGCCAGCAGCCGCCAACGGAGTAACTATTACAATGAGCAGTTCTTC. It yields the protein CASSRQRSNYYNEQFF.

The rearrangement uses TRBV5-1 and TRBJ2-7, with 8 bases lining up with TRBD2. The germline CDR1 and CDR2 sequences are SGHRS and YFSETQ. The ends lost 0 bases at V and 6 bases at J; junction bases unmatched: 5. This CDR3 is 14 amino acids long. The CDR3 nucleotides read TGCGCCAGCAGCTTGGTTGCGGGGGGCACCGAGCAGTACTTC. Its protein product is CASSLVAGGTEQYF.

The CDR3 nucleotides read TGTGCCAGCAGCGGACCCGTAGGGGGACCTTACAATGAGCAGTTCTTC. It encodes CASSGPVGGPYNEQFF. This chain uses TRBV9 with TRBJ2-1; a weak D match, TRBD1 (6 bases). Trimming took 3 bases from V and 4 from J, leaving 17 bases between them. This CDR3 region has 16 residues. The germline V gene encodes CDR1 SGDLS and CDR2 YYNGEE.

This clone occurred once. This sequence joins TRBV6-2 or TRBV6-3 and TRBJ2-1; D call uncertain. V was pared by 5 bases and J by 5 bases, with 13 bases between. The germline V gene has CDR1 MNHEY and CDR2 SVGEGT. This CDR3 region has 14 residues. CDR3 in amino acids: CASSTLRRDNEQFF. CDR3 nucleotide sequence: TGTGCCAGCAGTACCCTCCGACGGGACAATGAGCAGTTCTTC.

This clone was seen just once. V is TRBV7-2 and J is TRBJ2-3; TRBD2 aligns across 8 bases. V lost 5 bases to trimming and J lost 2 bases; unmatched junction nucleotides: 3. The CDR3 covers 14 residues. Germline CDR1 reads SGHTA; CDR2 reads FQGNSA. The CDR3 protein is CASSRGGNTDTQYF. DNA of the CDR3: TGTGCCAGCAGCCGGGGGGGCAACACAGATACGCAGTATTTT.

V is TRBV20-1 and J is TRBJ1-1; TRBD1 agrees at 8 bases. V was pared by 4 bases and J by 1 base, with 2 bases of the junction left unmatched. The germline V gene has CDR1 DFQATT and CDR2 SNEGSKA (reference sequence). CDR3 length equals 13 residues. The CDR3 spells CSATDRGNTEAFF. The DNA of the CDR3 is TGCAGTGCTACTGACAGGGGGAACACTGAAGCTTTCTTT.